The 12 T cell receptor beta chains listed next were all sequenced from one sample in a study of vaccination effects on CD4 cells after COVID-19. Sequencing was performed with immunoSEQ multiplex PCR; in TCRdb, only in-frame clones are kept and a portion is missing. This sample has about 24,000 clones, with 65% to 85% found just once. Using viral peptide pools, the ViraFEST assay grew out antigen-specific CD4+ T cells prior to sequencing. A roughly ten-day culture period preceded the isolation of CD4+ T cells. Their SARS-CoV-2 infection, verified by PCR, occurred between March and December 2020. Their antigens are not known. The sample was CD4+ T cells from PBMCs cultured with SARS-CoV-2 spike peptides, taken before COVID-19 vaccination. All receptors derive from a human donor who had a prior SARS-CoV-2 infection.

This clone was detected only a few times. The V gene is TRBV7-2, the J gene TRBJ2-2; possibly TRBD2 for D (6 bases). Trimming removed 1 base from V and 2 bases from J, with 11 bases in between. The CDR3 is 16 amino acids. In germline, CDR1 is SGHTA, CDR2 FQGNSA. Here the CDR3 DNA reads TGTGCCAGCAGCTTAGGCATTACTAGCAACACCGGGGAGCTGTTTTTT. Translation: CASSLGITSNTGELFF.

V usage is TRBV10-3 and J usage is TRBJ2-7; TRBD2 might be the D (5 bases). Germline loops: CDR1 ENHRY, CDR2 SYGVKD. The CDR3 covers 18 residues. Trimming took 5 bases from V and 0 from J, leaving 23 bases between them. The CDR3 loop is CAISPLQMRAGGSYEQYF. Here the CDR3 DNA reads TGTGCCATCAGTCCCTTGCAAATGCGTGCGGGTGGCTCCTACGAGCAGTACTTC.

This clone was found a few times. CDR3 amino acids: CASSEGWGYEQYF. The CDR3 DNA follows: TGTGCCAGCAGTGAAGGTTGGGGCTACGAGCAGTACTTC. The chain links TRBV6-1 to TRBJ2-7, with D uncertain. The germline V gene encodes CDR1 MNHNS and CDR2 SASEGT. The CDR3 is 13 amino acids. V was trimmed by 1 base and J by 3 bases, leaving 7 bases between them.

The J gene is TRBJ2-7, the V gene TRBV2; unclear D gene. V was cut by 3 bases and J by 3 bases, with 6 bases left in between. The germline V gene encodes CDR1 SNHLY and CDR2 FYNNEI. The CDR3 has 12 amino acids. CDR3 region: CASSDMGYEQYF. CDR3 sequence (DNA): TGTGCCAGCAGTGACATGGGCTACGAGCAGTACTTC.

The chain links TRBV2 to TRBJ1-6, with no clear D. Germline CDR1 reads SNHLY; CDR2 reads FYNNEI. The CDR3 runs to 15 residues. Deletions cut 3 bases from V and 10 bases from J, with 16 bases between. The CDR3 DNA is TGTGCCAGCAGTGAGCGAGGTCCATCATGGTCACCCCTCCACTTT. Translation gives CASSERGPSWSPLHF.

The CDR3 protein is CASRPGGENYGYTF. In DNA, the CDR3 is TGTGCCAGCAGGCCAGGGGGCGAGAACTATGGCTACACCTTC. The V call is TRBV5-4, the J call TRBJ1-2, with 8 bases fitting TRBD1. V was pared by 5 bases and J by 2 bases, with 5 bases of the junction left unmatched. Germline V gene sequence: CDR1 SGHNT, CDR2 YYREEE (reference sequence). The CDR3 spans 14 residues.

This chain uses TRBV12-2 with TRBJ2-7; the D call TRBD1 from the table was never checked on the DNA. TRBV12-2 counts as a pseudogene. The length of the CDR3 is 17 residues. The CDR3 DNA follows: TGTGCAAGTCGCTTAGAATTGGTGGACAGGCAAACCTACGAGCAGTACTTC. This encodes CASRLELVDRQTYEQYF.

DNA for the CDR3: TGTGCCAGCAGCTTAGTGGTTCGCACAGGGCAGTTCTTC. Translating it yields CASSLVVRTGQFF. The chain carries TRBV11-2 and TRBJ2-1; a weak D match, TRBD1 (5 bases). This CDR3 is 13 amino acids long. Trimming removed 1 base at V and 12 bases at J, with 13 bases between. Germline assignment: CDR1 SGHAT and CDR2 FQNNGV.

V is TRBV30 and J is TRBJ2-1; 7 bases map to TRBD1. Unmatched junction bases numbered 8, after V lost 5 bases and J lost 10 bases. Germline CDR1 and CDR2: GTSNPN and SVGIG (reference sequence). The CDR3 sequence is 12 residues long. The CDR3 sequence: CAWDYGTEEQFF. In nucleotides, the CDR3 is TGTGCCTGGGATTACGGGACAGAAGAGCAGTTCTTC.

CDR3 DNA sequence: TGTGCTAGTGGACCGGGACTGGATAACAATGAGCAGTTCTTC. This gives the protein CASGPGLDNNEQFF. The rearrangement joins TRBV12-5 to TRBJ2-1, with a possible D match to TRBD2 (6 bases). In germline, CDR1 is LGHNT, CDR2 FRNRAP. The CDR3 spans 14 residues. V lost 6 bases, J lost 5 bases, and 14 bases lay in between.

The rearrangement joins TRBV11-1 to TRBJ1-2; TRBD1 aligns across 12 bases. The CDR3 has 16 residues. Germline V lookup: CDR1 SGHAT, CDR2 FQDESV (reference sequence). V was clipped by 4 bases and J by 7 bases; unmatched bases: 10. DNA of the CDR3: TGTGCCAGCAGCTCCCTCCCCGGGACAGGGGGCCCTGGCTACACCTTC. The encoded protein is CASSSLPGTGGPGYTF. Variable domain in full (rest from reference TRBV11-1 and TRBJ1-2): EAEVAQSPRYKITEKSQAVAFWCDPISGHATLYWYRQILGQGPELLVQFQDESVVDDSQLPKDRFSAERLKGVDSTLKIQPAELGDSAMYLCASSSLPGTGGPGYTFGSGTRLTVV.

Only one count was recorded for this clone. The chain combines TRBV27 with TRBJ2-5; D is unresolved. This CDR3 is 15 amino acids long. Germline V gene sequence: CDR1 MNHEY, CDR2 SMNVEV (reference sequence). Trimming took 1 base from V and 4 from J, leaving 13 bases between them. The CDR3: CASSLYTKNPETQYF. For the CDR3, the DNA is TGTGCCAGCAGTTTATACACGAAGAACCCAGAGACCCAGTACTTC.